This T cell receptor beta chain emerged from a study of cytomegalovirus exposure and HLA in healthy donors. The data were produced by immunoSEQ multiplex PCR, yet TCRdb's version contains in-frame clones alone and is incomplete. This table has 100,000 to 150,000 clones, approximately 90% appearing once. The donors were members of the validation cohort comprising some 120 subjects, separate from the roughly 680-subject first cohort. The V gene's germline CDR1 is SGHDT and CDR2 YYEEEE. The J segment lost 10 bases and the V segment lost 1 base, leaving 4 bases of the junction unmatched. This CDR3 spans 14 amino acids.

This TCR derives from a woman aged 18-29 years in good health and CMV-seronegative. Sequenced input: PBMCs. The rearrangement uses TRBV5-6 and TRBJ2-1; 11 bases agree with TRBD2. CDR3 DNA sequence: TGTGCCAGCAGCTTGCTAGCGGGAGGCCCCGAGCAGTTCTTC. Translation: CASSLLAGGPEQFF.